This T cell receptor beta chain derives from a study of shared clonotypes between healthy human individuals. Each subset's genomic DNA was shared equally among a number of immunoSEQ plates. Sequencing was performed with immunoSEQ multiplex PCR; in TCRdb, only in-frame clones are kept and a portion is missing. Of about 1,500,000 clones listed, roughly 96% were seen once; the top ten hold roughly 1.2%. Investigators divided CD4+ cells into CD45RA+ naive and CD45RA-negative memory subsets. This CDR3 spans 12 amino acids. Germline V gene data show CDR1 as SGDLS and CDR2 as YYNGEE. V dropped 2 bases and J dropped 9 bases, with 10 bases sitting between them.

This clonotype was sampled from a man between 25 and 39 years old in good health. The sample comprised naive CD4+ T cells sorted from blood. Subset defined: CD45RA+ positively selected. The chain carries TRBV9 and TRBJ2-3; no definite D call. The CDR3, as DNA: TGTGCCAGCAGCGTTAGCATGGGGACGCAGTATTTT. Its translation: CASSVSMGTQYF.